Described below is a single T cell receptor beta chain sequence and its context. What it binds is not known. This specimen comes from a study of blood T cells in healthy people across ages. Study-wide points: It was found that TCR beta diversity correlated strongly with the percentage of naive T cells.

The use of a sample-barcoded 5' primer and a J-beta primer mix characterized a second PCR of roughly 6 to 12 cycles. TCRdb passed the 5' RACE reads through MiXCR, listing each CDR3 protein once. The sample has some 1.5 million distinct CDR3 sequences, roughly 27% seen once. The sample providers were healthy Caucasian people from Russia, aged about 6 to 100. The study isolated at least 6.5 million PBMCs from each sample. Germline assignment: CDR1 SGHDT and CDR2 YYEEEE. This CDR3 spans 16 amino acids. V lost 4 bases, J lost 1 base, and 9 bases stayed unmatched. V is TRBV5-6 and J is TRBJ2-7, with 9 bases aligning to TRBD1. The TCR sequence derives from a woman in her thirties in good health. Sample: blood. The CDR3 here is CASSRVPGQGSYEQYF. The CDR3 region has the DNA TGTGCCAGCAGCCGCGTCCCGGGACAGGGTTCCTACGAGCAGTACTTC.